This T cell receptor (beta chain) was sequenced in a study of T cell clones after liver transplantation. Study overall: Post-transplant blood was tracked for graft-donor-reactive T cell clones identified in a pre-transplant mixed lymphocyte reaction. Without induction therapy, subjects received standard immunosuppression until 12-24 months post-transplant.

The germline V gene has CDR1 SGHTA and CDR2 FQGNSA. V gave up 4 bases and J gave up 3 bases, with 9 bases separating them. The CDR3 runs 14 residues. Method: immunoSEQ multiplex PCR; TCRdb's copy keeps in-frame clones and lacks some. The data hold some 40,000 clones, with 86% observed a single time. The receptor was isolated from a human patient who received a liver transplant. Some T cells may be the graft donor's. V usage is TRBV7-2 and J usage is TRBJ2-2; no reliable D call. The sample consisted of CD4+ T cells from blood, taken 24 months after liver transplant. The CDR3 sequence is CASSSSGYTGELFF. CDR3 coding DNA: TGTGCCAGCAGCTCAAGTGGGTACACCGGGGAGCTGTTTTTT.